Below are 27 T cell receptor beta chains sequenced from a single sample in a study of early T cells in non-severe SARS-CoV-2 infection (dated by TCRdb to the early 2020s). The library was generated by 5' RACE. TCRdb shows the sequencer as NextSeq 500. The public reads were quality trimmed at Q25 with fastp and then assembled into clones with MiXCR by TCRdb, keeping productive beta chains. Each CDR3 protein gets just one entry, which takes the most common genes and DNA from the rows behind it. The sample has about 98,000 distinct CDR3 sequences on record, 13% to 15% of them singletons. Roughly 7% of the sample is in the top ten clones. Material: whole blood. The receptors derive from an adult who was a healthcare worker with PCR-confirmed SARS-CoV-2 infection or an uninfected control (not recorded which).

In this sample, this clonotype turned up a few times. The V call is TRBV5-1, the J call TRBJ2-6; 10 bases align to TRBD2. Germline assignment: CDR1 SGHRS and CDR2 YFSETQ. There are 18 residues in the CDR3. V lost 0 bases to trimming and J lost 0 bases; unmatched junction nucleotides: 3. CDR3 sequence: CASSLGTSGNSGANVLTF. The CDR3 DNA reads TGCGCCAGCAGCTTGGGTACTAGCGGGAACTCTGGGGCCAACGTCCTGACTTTC. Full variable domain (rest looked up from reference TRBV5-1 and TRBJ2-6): KAGVTQTPRYLIKTRGQQVTLSCSPISGHRSVSWYQQTPGQGLQFLFEYFSETQRNKGNFPGRFSGRQFSNSRSEMNVSTLELGDSALYLCASSLGTSGNSGANVLTFGAGSRLTVL.

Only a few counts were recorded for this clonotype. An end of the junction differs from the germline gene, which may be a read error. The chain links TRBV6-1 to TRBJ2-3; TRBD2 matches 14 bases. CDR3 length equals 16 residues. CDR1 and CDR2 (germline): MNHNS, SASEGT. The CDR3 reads CVSSAGLAGEVDTQYF. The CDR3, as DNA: TGTGTCAGCAGTGCGGGACTAGCGGGGGAGGTAGATACGCAGTATTTT.

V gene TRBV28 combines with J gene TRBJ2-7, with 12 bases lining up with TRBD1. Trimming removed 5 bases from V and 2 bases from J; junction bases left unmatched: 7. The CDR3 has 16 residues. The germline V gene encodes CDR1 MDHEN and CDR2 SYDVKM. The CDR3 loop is CASSPGTGGLPYEQYF. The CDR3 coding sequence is TGTGCCAGCAGTCCCGGGACAGGGGGCCTGCCCTACGAGCAGTACTTC.

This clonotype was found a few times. In DNA form, the CDR3 reads TGTGCCAGCAGTTCACCGACCGGGACTAGTATCTACGAGCAGTACTTC. Encoded protein: CASSSPTGTSIYEQYF. V is TRBV6-5 and J is TRBJ2-7; TRBD2 agrees at 8 bases. From germline, CDR1 is MNHEY and CDR2 SVGAGI. This CDR3 is 16 amino acids long. V trimming: 4 bases; J trimming: 3 bases; junction bases outside the gene matches: 11.

CDR3 coding DNA: TGCAGTGCTAGGGTTCCAGGGGGCAAGGACGAGCAGTACTTC. As protein: CSARVPGGKDEQYF. The chain recombines TRBV20-1 with TRBJ2-7, with 8 bases lining up with TRBD1. The J segment lost 5 bases and the V segment lost 3 bases, leaving 9 bases of the junction unmatched. CDR1 is DFQATT and CDR2 is SNEGSKA in the germline V gene (reference sequence). The CDR3 is 14 amino acids.

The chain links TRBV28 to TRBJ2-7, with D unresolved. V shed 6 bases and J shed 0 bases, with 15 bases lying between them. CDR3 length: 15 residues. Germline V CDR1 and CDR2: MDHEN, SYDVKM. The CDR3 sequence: CASRLDLLPSYEQYF. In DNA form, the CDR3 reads TGTGCCAGCAGGTTAGACCTACTACCCTCCTACGAGCAGTACTTC.

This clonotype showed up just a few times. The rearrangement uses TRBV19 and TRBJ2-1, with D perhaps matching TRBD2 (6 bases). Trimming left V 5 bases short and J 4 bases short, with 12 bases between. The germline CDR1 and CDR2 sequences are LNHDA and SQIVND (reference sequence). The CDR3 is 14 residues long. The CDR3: CASSPSDGYNEQFF. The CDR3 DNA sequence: TGTGCCAGTAGTCCTAGCGACGGGTACAATGAGCAGTTCTTC.

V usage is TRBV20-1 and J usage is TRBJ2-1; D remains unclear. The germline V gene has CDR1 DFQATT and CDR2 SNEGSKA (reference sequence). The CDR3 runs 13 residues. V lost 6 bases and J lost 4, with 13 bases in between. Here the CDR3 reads CSAADSLYNEQFF. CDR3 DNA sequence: TGCAGTGCGGCAGATTCTTTGTACAATGAGCAGTTCTTC.

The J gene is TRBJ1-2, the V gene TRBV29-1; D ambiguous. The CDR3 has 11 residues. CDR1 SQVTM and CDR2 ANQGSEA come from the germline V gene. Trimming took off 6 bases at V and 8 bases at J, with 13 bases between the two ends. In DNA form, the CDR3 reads TGCAGCGTGATGGTCAGTCGGGGCTACACCTTC. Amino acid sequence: CSVMVSRGYTF.

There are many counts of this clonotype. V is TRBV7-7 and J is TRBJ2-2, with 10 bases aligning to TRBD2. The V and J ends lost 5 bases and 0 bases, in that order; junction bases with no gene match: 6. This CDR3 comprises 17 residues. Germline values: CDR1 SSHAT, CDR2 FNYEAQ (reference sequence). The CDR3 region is CASSHSGTSANTGELFF. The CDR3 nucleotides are TGTGCCAGCAGCCATTCTGGGACTAGCGCGAACACCGGGGAGCTGTTTTTT.

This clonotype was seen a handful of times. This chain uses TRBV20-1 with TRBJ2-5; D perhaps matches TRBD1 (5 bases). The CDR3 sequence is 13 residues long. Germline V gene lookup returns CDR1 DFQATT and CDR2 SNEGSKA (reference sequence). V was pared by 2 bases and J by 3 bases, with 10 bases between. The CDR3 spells CSARRGREETQYF. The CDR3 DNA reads TGCAGTGCTAGAAGGGGCCGGGAAGAGACCCAGTACTTC.

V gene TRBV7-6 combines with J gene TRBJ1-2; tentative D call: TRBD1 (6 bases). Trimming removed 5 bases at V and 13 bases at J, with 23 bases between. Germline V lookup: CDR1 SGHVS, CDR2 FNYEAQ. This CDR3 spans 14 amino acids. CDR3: CASSPAPGEGRGTF. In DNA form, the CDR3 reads TGTGCCAGCAGCCCCGCCCCAGGGGAGGGACGTGGCACCTTC.

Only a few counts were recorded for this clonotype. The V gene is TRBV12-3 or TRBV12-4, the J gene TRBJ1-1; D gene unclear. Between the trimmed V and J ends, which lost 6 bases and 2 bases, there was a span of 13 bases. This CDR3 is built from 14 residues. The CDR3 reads CASRSKGGNTEAFF. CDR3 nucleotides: TGTGCCAGCAGGTCAAAGGGCGGTAACACTGAAGCTTTCTTT.

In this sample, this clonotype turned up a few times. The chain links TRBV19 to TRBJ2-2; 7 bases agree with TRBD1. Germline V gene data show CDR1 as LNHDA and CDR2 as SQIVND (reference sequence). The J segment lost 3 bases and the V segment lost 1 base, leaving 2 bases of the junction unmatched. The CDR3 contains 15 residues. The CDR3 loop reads CASSIGGQYTGELFF. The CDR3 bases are TGTGCCAGTAGTATAGGGGGACAGTACACCGGGGAGCTGTTTTTT.

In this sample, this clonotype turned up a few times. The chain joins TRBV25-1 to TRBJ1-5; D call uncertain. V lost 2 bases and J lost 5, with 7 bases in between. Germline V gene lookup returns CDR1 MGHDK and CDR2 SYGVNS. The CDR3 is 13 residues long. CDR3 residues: CASSEAEYQPQHF. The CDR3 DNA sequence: TGTGCCAGCAGTGAAGCGGAATATCAGCCCCAGCATTTT.

The CDR3 is CASSLNGETQYF. CDR3 bases: TGTGCCAGCAGTTTGAATGGGGAGACCCAGTACTTC. The chain combines TRBV28 with TRBJ2-5; D unresolved. This CDR3 is built from 12 residues. V lost 3 bases, J lost 5 bases, and 7 bases lay in between. Germline V gene sequence: CDR1 MDHEN, CDR2 SYDVKM.

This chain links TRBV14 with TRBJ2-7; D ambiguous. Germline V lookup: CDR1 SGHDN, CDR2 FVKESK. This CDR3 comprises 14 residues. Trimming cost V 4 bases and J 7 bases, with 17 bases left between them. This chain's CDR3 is CASSLLAGVGEQYF. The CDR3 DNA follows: TGTGCCAGCAGCCTTCTGGCCGGAGTGGGGGAGCAGTACTTC.

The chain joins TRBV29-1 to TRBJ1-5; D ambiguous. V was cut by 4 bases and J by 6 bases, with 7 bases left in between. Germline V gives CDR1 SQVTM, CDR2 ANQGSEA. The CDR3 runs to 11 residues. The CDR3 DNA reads TGCAGCGTTGGAGGGAGTCAGCCCCAGCATTTT. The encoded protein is CSVGGSQPQHF.

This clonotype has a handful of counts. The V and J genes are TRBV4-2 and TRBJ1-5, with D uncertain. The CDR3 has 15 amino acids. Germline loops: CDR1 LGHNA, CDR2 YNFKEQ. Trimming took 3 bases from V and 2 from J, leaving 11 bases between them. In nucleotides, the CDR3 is TGTGCCAGCAGCCACGTTACTGGGGGCAATCAGCCCCAGCATTTT. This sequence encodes CASSHVTGGNQPQHF.

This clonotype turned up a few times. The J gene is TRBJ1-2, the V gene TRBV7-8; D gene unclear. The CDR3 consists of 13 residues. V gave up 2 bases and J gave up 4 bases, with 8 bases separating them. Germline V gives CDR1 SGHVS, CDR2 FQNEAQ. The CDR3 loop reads CASSLTAGYGYTF. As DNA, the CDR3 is TGTGCCAGCAGCTTAACAGCGGGCTATGGCTACACCTTC.

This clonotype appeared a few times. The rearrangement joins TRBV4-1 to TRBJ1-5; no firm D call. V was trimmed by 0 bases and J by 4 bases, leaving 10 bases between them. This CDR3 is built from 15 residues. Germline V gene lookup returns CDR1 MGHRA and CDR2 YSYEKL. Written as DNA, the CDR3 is TGCGCCAGCAGCCAAGATGGACCGCAGAATCAGCCCCAGCATTTT. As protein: CASSQDGPQNQPQHF.

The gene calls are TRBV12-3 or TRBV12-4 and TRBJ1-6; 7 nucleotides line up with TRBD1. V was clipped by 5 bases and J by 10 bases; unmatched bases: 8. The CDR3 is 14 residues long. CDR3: CASSPTRGVSPLHF. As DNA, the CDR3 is TGTGCCAGCAGTCCCACCAGGGGGGTCTCACCCCTCCACTTT.

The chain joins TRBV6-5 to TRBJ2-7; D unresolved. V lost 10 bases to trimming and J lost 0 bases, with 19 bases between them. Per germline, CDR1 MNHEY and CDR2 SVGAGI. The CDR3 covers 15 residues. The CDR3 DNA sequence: TGTGCCACCCACACCACGTCGGTCTCCTCCTACGAGCAGTACTTC. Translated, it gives CATHTTSVSSYEQYF.

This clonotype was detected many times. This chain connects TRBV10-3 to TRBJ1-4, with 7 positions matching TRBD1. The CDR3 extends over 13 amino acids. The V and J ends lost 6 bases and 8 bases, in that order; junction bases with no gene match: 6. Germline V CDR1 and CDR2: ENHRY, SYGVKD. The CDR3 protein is CAISRDRGEKLFF. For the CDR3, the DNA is TGTGCCATCAGCAGGGACAGAGGGGAAAAACTGTTTTTT.

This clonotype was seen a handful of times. CDR3 in amino acids: CASSLDPGGRIQYF. CDR3 nucleotide sequence: TGCGCCAGCAGCCTGGACCCCGGGGGACGCATTCAGTACTTC. The chain couples TRBV5-1 to TRBJ2-4; possible D gene TRBD2, 6 bases. The CDR3 has 14 residues. V lost 4 bases and J lost 9, with 17 bases in between. Germline V gene lookup returns CDR1 SGHRS and CDR2 YFSETQ.

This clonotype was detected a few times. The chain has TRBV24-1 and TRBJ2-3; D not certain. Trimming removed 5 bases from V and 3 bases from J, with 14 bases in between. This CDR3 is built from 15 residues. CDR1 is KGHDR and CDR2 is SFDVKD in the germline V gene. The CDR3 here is CATSVGFLGTDTQYF. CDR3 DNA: TGTGCCACCAGTGTGGGGTTCCTGGGAACAGATACGCAGTATTTT.

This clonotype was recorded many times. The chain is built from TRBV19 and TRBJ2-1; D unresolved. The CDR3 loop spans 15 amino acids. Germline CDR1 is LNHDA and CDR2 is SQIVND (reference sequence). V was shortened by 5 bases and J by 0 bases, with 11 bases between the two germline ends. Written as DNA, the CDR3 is TGTGCCAGTAGTCCACTTCATAGCTCCTACAATGAGCAGTTCTTC. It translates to CASSPLHSSYNEQFF.